This T cell receptor (beta chain) is from a study of CD8 T cells in Susac syndrome. For the study at large: The sequenced Susac syndrome patients comprised five or six with active disease and roughly eight in remission.

TEMRA cells were FACS-enriched, while CD8+ and CD4+ T cells were negatively isolated. Germline CDR1 reads MNHEY; CDR2 reads SMNVEV (reference sequence). This CDR3 region has 13 residues. V gave up 3 bases and J gave up 2 bases, with 7 bases separating them. Reverse transcription of about 0.45 to 1 ug RNA was carried out with random hexamers. The amplification used immunoSEQ multiplex PCR on TCR beta CDR3; it spanned 54 Vbeta and 13 Jbeta. MiXCR was run by TCRdb on the immunoSEQ multiplex PCR reads, yielding one entry per CDR3 protein. Of approximately 210,000 distinct CDR3 sequences in the sample, approximately 94% were seen once.

Sequencing was performed on CD4+ T cells from PBMCs. The clonotype comes from a human donor with Susac syndrome. The genes are TRBV27 and TRBJ1-2, with D perhaps matching TRBD1 (5 bases). CDR3 sequence (DNA): TGTGCCAGCAGTTTCCGGGGCAACTATGGCTACACCTTC. Translated, it gives CASSFRGNYGYTF.